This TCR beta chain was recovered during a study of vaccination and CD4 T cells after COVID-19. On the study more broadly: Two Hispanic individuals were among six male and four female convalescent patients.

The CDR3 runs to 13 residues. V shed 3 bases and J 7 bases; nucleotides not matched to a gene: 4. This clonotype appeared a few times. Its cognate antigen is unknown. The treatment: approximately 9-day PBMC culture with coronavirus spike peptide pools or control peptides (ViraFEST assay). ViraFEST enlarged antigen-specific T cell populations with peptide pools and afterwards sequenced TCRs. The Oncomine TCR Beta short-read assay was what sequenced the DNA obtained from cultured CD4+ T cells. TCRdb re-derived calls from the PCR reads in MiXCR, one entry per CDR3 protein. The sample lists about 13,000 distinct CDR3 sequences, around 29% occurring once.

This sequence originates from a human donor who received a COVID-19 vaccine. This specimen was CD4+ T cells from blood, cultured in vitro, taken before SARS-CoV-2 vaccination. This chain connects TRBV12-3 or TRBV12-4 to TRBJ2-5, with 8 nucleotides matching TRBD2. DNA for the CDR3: TGTGCCAGCAGTTTGAGCGGGGGACCGACCCAGTACTTC. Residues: CASSLSGGPTQYF.